The entry that follows covers one TCR beta chain sequence. The repertoire was sequenced with immunoSEQ multiplex PCR; TCRdb's copy has only in-frame clones and lacks some. The data show approximately 2.4 million clones, approximately 96% seen once. The sample is drawn from a study of shared clonotypes between healthy human individuals. Study details: For every donor, three CD4 naive, three CD4 memory, two CD8 naive and one CD8 memory plates were used.

CDR1 is SGHDN, CDR2 FVKESK, per germline. CDR3 length: 14 amino acids. The V end was cut by 4 bases, the J end by 0 bases, with 9 bases between. The rearrangement links TRBV14 to TRBJ1-1, with D unresolved. The material sequenced was naive CD4+ T cells sorted from blood. Indicated subset: CD45RA+ positively selected. This TCR was sampled from a man between 18 and 29 years old in good health. This CDR3 is CASSRRTVNTEAFF. CDR3 in DNA: TGTGCCAGCAGCCGTCGCACAGTGAACACTGAAGCTTTCTTT.